This entry lists 17 T cell receptor beta chains sequenced from one sample in a study of shared clonotypes between healthy human individuals (dated by TCRdb to about 2020). Library construction relied on the immunoSEQ multiplex PCR assay. TCRdb mirrors the immuneACCESS table, restricted to in-frame sequences. Some clones are absent from its copies; in checked studies, under half trace to an unresolved V gene, and the reason for the others is unknown. The sample contains 700,000 or so clones, 60% to 80% of them found a single time. Less than 2% of the sample belongs to the ten largest clones. Sequences were obtained from memory CD4+ T cells sorted from blood. What this sample's cell subset or site label stands for: CD45RA-negative fraction. The receptor set was obtained from a woman younger than 45 in good health.

This clone was seen once. The sample contains more than one DNA sequence encoding this CDR3. The V gene is TRBV7-9, the J gene TRBJ2-1; D gene uncertain. CDR3 length equals 11 residues. The V gene lost 3 bases and the J gene lost 7 bases, with 4 bases spanning the gap. Germline CDR1 SEHNR, CDR2 FQNEAQ (reference sequence). The CDR3 DNA reads as TGTGCCAGCAGCTTCTCTAATGAGCAGTTCTTC. Its protein product is CASSFSNEQFF. The variable domain in full, completed from reference TRBV7-9 and TRBJ2-1, reads DTGVSQNPRHKITKRGQNVTFRCDPISEHNRLYWYRQTLGQGPEFLTYFQNEAQLEKSRLLSDRFSAERPKGSFSTLEIQRTEQGDSAMYLCASSFSNEQFFGPGTRLTVL.

Comments on this clone: A much larger clone is a single base away; this may be a read error. Different DNA sequences within this sample yield the same CDR3. The chain's CDR3 is CASSLQRDSYEQYF. CDR3 bases: TGTGCCAGCAGCCTGCAGCGGGACTCCTACGAGCAGTACTTC. The chain recombines TRBV7-8 with TRBJ2-7; 7 bases fit TRBD2. V shed 5 bases, J shed 0 bases, and the junction held 4 bases outside the gene matches. Germline assignment: CDR1 SGHVS and CDR2 FQNEAQ. This CDR3 is built from 14 residues.

In its sample, this clone was seen once. This chain uses TRBV2 with TRBJ2-1; 10 bases map to TRBD2. Trimming cost V 9 bases and J 3 bases; bases outside gene matches: 11. Germline lookup yields CDR1 SNHLY and CDR2 FYNNEI. The CDR3 length is 16 residues. The chain's CDR3 is CASALWLAGVYNEQFF. The CDR3 coding sequence is TGTGCCAGTGCCTTGTGGCTAGCGGGAGTCTACAATGAGCAGTTCTTC.

V and J are TRBV4-2 and TRBJ2-1; 10 nucleotides line up with TRBD2. Germline values: CDR1 LGHNA, CDR2 YNFKEQ. The trim removed 1 base at V and 6 bases at J, leaving 12 bases unmatched. The CDR3 is made up of 18 amino acids. Written as DNA, the CDR3 is TGTGCCAGCAGCCAAGCCCCGCCCCTGCTAGCGGGAGTCAATGAGCAGTTCTTC. Translated: CASSQAPPLLAGVNEQFF.

The rearrangement uses TRBV28 and TRBJ1-2; 7 bases line up with TRBD1. V was pared by 7 bases and J by 5 bases, with 10 bases of the junction left unmatched. Germline CDR1 and CDR2: MDHEN and SYDVKM. The CDR3 is made up of 14 amino acids. The CDR3 loop reads CASKLGGTDYGYTF. CDR3 in DNA: TGTGCCAGCAAACTTGGGGGGACAGATTATGGCTACACCTTC.

As concerns this clone: This sequence is one base from a far larger clone and is likely a read error. The chain couples TRBV28 to TRBJ1-2; the D gene is possibly TRBD1 (6 bases). The germline CDR1 and CDR2 sequences are MDHEN and SYDVKM. There are 13 residues in the CDR3. Trimming cost V 6 bases and J 4 bases, with 12 bases left between them. The CDR3 region has the DNA TGTGCCAGCAGCTTAGGGACAACCTATGGCTACACCTTC. Encoded protein: CASSLGTTYGYTF.

The chain combines TRBV14 with TRBJ1-2, with D uncertain. There are 13 residues in the CDR3. Germline assignment: CDR1 SGHDN and CDR2 FVKESK. The V gene lost 4 bases and the J gene lost 4 bases, with 10 bases spanning the gap. The CDR3 bases are TGTGCCAGCAGCCTGGACCGAGTCTATGGCTACACCTTC. Translation: CASSLDRVYGYTF.

This chain connects TRBV19 to TRBJ1-1; D gene ambiguous. Germline-derived CDR1 and CDR2 are LNHDA and SQIVND (reference sequence). The germline V and J ends were trimmed by 6 bases and 5 bases, with 7 bases remaining between them. The CDR3 is made up of 11 amino acids. In DNA form, the CDR3 reads TGTGCCAGTAGGAGAGGGACTGAAGCTTTCTTT. As protein: CASRRGTEAFF. The entire variable domain, with the rest obtained from reference TRBV19 and TRBJ1-1, is as follows: DGGITQSPKYLFRKEGQNVTLSCEQNLNHDAMYWYRQDPGQGLRLIYYSQIVNDFQKGDIAEGYSVSREKKESFPLTVTSAQKNPTAFYLCASRRGTEAFFGQGTRLTVV.

This clone was counted at least ten times. The rearrangement joins TRBV7-2 to TRBJ2-5; D might be TRBD1 (5 bases). CDR1 and CDR2 from the germline V gene are SGHTA and FQGNSA. V gave up 5 bases and J gave up 0 bases, with 13 bases separating them. This CDR3 spans 15 amino acids. CDR3 nucleotides: TGTGCCAGCAGCCCCGCTAGGACAAACCAAGAGACCCAGTACTTC. It yields the protein CASSPARTNQETQYF.

For this clone: The sample has other DNA sequences that encode this CDR3 too. Written as DNA, the CDR3 is TGTGCCAGCAGCCTCGGACTAGCGGGAACCGGGGAGCTGTTTTTT. It encodes CASSLGLAGTGELFF. The rearrangement uses TRBV7-6 and TRBJ2-2; 12 bases match TRBD2. CDR1 is SGHVS and CDR2 is FNYEAQ in the germline V gene. The CDR3 length is 15 residues. The V segment lost 5 bases and the J segment 5 bases; nucleotides outside the gene matches: 3.

The V gene is TRBV15, the J gene TRBJ2-3; TRBD2 aligns across 7 bases. Germline V gene sequence: CDR1 LNHNV, CDR2 YYDKDF (reference sequence). J was trimmed by 2 bases and V by 1 base; bases with no gene match: 3. CDR3 length equals 15 residues. The CDR3 nucleotides are TGTGCCACCAGCAGAGCTTGGGACTACACAGATACGCAGTATTTT. Its translation: CATSRAWDYTDTQYF.

The table lists this clone with a few counts. This chain connects TRBV5-1 to TRBJ1-4; 10 bases match TRBD1. V shed 4 bases and J 9 bases; nucleotides not matched to a gene: 6. This CDR3 spans 14 amino acids. Looked up from germline, CDR1 is SGHRS and CDR2 is YFSETQ. CDR3 sequence reads: CASSRGTGDQKLFF. In nucleotides, the CDR3 is TGCGCCAGCAGCCGAGGGACAGGGGACCAAAAACTGTTTTTT.

The chain recombines TRBV28 with TRBJ2-7; the match to TRBD2 covers 12 bases. CDR1 and CDR2 (germline): MDHEN, SYDVKM. V was clipped by 9 bases and J by 4 bases; unmatched bases: 1. The CDR3 is 12 residues long. Here the CDR3 DNA reads TGTGCCAGTACTAGCGGGAGGTACGAGCAGTACTTC. This translates into CASTSGRYEQYF. The full variable domain, rest sourced from reference TRBV28 and TRBJ2-7, is DVKVTQSSRYLVKRTGEKVFLECVQDMDHENMFWYRQDPGLGLRLIYFSYDVKMKEKGDIPEGYSVSREKKERFSLILESASTNQTSMYLCASTSGRYEQYFGPGTRLTVT.

This clone was seen only a few times. The chain is built from TRBV7-9 and TRBJ2-7, with TRBD1 as a possible D gene (6 bases). Trimming cost V 1 base and J 6 bases, with 10 bases left between them. This CDR3 spans 13 amino acids. Germline CDR1 is SEHNR and CDR2 is FQNEAQ (reference sequence). The CDR3: CASSLDEGGEQYF. The DNA of the CDR3 is TGTGCCAGCAGCTTAGATGAAGGGGGCGAGCAGTACTTC. The entire variable domain, with the rest obtained from reference TRBV7-9 and TRBJ2-7, is as follows: DTGVSQNPRHKITKRGQNVTFRCDPISEHNRLYWYRQTLGQGPEFLTYFQNEAQLEKSRLLSDRFSAERPKGSFSTLEIQRTEQGDSAMYLCASSLDEGGEQYFGPGTRLTVT.

This chain connects TRBV4-2 to TRBJ2-1; D is undetermined. CDR3 length: 11 amino acids. The ends were cut back, 4 bases at V and 8 bases at J, with 6 bases in the middle. Per the germline V gene, CDR1 is LGHNA and CDR2 is YNFKEQ. The CDR3 region has the DNA TGTGCCAGCAGCCGTTCGGATGAGCAGTTCTTC. It is translated as CASSRSDEQFF.

V usage is TRBV7-2 and J usage is TRBJ2-7; 7 nucleotides match TRBD2. The CDR3 is 15 amino acids. J gave up 5 bases and V 4 bases, and 11 bases lay outside the gene matches. Germline V CDR1 and CDR2: SGHTA, FQGNSA. CDR3 coding DNA: TGTGCCAGCAGCTCGCTGGGGCTAGCGGCCGACGAGCAGTACTTC. This sequence encodes CASSSLGLAADEQYF.

V is TRBV7-6 and J is TRBJ2-3, with TRBD2 matching 13 bases. CDR1 SGHVS and CDR2 FNYEAQ come from the germline V gene. CDR3 size: 17 residues. Trimming took 5 bases from V and 6 from J; bases not matched to a gene: 11. As DNA, the CDR3 is TGTGCCAGCAGCCCACGGACTAGCGGGAGTTTACGGGATACGCAGTATTTT. Translation: CASSPRTSGSLRDTQYF.